This TCR beta chain stems from a study of blood T cell repertoires in COVID-19. Study background: The study drew acute and convalescent COVID-19 samples from the United States, Italy and Spain. From T cells, B-cell-depleted T cells, or PBMCs came the material, which was cDNA or gDNA.

In the authors' workflow: Reference gene primer amplification yielded estimated nucleated cell counts. TCRdb's copy holds only in-frame clones and misses some; the assay was immunoSEQ multiplex PCR. D and trimming were read from the DNA, whereas the V and J calls and clone size are those reported in that table. The top ten clones hold under 5.5% of a sample with under 300,000 clones, roughly 82% of them seen once. The receptor was derived from a woman at least 80 years old with active or convalescent COVID-19. The sequenced sample was peripheral blood.

The CDR3 spells CASSLQAGSRQFF. The DNA for the CDR3 is TGTGCCAGCAGCTTACAGGCCGGATCACGGCAGTTCTTC. V and J are TRBV11-3 and TRBJ2-1; D call uncertain. The CDR3 runs to 13 residues. The germline V gene has CDR1 SGHNT and CDR2 YENEEA. Deletions cut 2 bases from V and 12 bases from J, with 14 bases between.